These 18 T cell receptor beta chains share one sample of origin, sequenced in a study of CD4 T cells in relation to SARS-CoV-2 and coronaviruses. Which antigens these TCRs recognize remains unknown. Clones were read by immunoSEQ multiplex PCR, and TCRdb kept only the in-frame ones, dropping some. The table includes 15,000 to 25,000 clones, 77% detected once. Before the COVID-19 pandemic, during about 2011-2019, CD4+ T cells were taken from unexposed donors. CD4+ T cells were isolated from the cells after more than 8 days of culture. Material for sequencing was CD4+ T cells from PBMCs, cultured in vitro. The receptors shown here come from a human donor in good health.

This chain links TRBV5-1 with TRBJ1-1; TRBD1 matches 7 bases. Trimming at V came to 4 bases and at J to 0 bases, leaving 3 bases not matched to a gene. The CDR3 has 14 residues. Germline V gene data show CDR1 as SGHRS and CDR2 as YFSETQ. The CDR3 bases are TGCGCCAGCAGCGCACAGGGGATGAACACTGAAGCTTTCTTT. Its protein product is CASSAQGMNTEAFF.

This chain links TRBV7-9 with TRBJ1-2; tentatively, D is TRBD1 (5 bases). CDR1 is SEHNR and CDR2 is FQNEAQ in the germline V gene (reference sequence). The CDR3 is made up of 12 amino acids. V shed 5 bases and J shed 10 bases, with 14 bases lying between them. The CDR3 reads CASSLETVSYTF. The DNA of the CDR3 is TGTGCCAGCAGCCTTGAGACAGTCTCCTACACCTTC.

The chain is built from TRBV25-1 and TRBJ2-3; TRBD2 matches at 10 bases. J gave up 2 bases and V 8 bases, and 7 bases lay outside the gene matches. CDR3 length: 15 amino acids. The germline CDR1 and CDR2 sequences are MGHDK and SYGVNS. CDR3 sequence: CASQRTSGYTDTQYF. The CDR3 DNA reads TGTGCCAGCCAAAGGACTAGCGGATACACAGATACGCAGTATTTT.

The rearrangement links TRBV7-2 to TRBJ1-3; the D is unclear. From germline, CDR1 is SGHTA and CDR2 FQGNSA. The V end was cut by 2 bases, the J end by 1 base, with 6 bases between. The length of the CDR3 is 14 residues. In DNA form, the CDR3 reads TGTGCCAGCAGCTTACAGGCATCTGGAAACACCATATATTTT. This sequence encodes CASSLQASGNTIYF.

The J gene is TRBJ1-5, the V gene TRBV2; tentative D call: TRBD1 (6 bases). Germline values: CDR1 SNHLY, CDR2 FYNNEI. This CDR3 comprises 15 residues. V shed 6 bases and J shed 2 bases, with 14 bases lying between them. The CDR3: CASRGGARGNQPQHF. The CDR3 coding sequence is TGTGCCAGCAGAGGGGGGGCCCGTGGCAATCAGCCCCAGCATTTT.

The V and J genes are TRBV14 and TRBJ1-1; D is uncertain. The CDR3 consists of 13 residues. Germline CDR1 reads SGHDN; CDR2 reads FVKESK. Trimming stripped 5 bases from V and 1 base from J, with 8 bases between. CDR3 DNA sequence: TGTGCCAGCAGCGATTCAGGGAACACTGAAGCTTTCTTT. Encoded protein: CASSDSGNTEAFF.

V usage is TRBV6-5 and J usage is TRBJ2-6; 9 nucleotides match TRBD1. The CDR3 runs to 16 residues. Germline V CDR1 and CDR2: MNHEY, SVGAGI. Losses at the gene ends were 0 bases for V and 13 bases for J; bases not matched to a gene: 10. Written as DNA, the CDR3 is TGTGCCAGCAGTTACTCTTGGGACAGGGTTCCCCCGGTCCTGACTTTC. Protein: CASSYSWDRVPPVLTF.

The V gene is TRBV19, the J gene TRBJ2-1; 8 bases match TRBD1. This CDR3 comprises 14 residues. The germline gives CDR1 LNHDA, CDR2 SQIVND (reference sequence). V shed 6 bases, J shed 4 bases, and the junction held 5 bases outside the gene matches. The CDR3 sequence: CASSLGTGYNEQFF. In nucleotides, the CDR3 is TGTGCCAGTAGCCTCGGGACAGGTTACAATGAGCAGTTCTTC.

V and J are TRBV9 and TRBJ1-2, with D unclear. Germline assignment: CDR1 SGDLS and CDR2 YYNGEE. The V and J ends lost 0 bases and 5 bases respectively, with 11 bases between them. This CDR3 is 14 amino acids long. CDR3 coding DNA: TGTGCCAGCAGCGTAGCTGGAGAGGGATATGGCTACACCTTC. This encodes CASSVAGEGYGYTF.

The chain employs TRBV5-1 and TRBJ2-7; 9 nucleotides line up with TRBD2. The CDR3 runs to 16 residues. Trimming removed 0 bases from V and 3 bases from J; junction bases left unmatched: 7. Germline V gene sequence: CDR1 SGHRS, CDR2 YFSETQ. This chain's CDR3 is CASSLDASGMNYEQYF. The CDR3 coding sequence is TGCGCCAGCAGCTTGGACGCTAGCGGGATGAACTACGAGCAGTACTTC.

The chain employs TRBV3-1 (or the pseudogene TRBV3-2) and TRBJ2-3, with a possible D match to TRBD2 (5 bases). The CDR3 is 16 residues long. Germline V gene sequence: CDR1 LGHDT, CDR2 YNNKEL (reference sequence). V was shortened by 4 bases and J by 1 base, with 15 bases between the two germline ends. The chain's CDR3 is CASSPPERTCTDTQYF. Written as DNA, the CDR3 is TGTGCCAGCAGCCCCCCAGAGCGGACTTGCACAGATACGCAGTATTTT.

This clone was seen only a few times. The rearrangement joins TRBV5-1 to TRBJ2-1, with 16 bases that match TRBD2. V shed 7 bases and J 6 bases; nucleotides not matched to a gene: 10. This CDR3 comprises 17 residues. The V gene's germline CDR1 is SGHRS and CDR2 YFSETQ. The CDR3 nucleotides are TGCGCCAGCTCCGCCTGGGGACTAGCGGGAGGGTCCAATGAGCAGTTCTTC. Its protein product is CASSAWGLAGGSNEQFF.

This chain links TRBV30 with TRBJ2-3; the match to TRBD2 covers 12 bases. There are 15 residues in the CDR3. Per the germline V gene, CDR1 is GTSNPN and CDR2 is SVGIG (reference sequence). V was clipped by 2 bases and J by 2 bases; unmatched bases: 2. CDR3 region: CAWSPSGRATDTQYF. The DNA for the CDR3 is TGTGCCTGGAGTCCTAGCGGGAGGGCCACAGATACGCAGTATTTT.

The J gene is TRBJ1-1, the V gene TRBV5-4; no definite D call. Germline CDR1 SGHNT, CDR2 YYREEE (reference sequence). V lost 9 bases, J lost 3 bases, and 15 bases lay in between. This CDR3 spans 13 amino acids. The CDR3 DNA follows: TGTGCCATCGCGGAAAACCGGGACACTGAAGCTTTCTTT. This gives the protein CAIAENRDTEAFF.

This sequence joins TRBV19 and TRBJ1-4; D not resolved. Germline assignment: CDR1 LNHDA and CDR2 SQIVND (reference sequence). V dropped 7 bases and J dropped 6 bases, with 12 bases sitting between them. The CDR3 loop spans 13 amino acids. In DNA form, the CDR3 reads TGTGCCAGTATTGGGAGGCGGGATGAAAAACTGTTTTTT. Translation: CASIGRRDEKLFF.

CDR3 residues: CSVQQADQPQHF. In nucleotides, the CDR3 is TGCAGCGTTCAACAGGCTGATCAGCCCCAGCATTTT. J is TRBJ1-5 and V is TRBV29-1; TRBD1 is a possible D gene (5 bases). Trimming cost V 5 bases and J 5 bases, with 10 bases left between them. The germline V gene encodes CDR1 SQVTM and CDR2 ANQGSEA. This CDR3 contains 12 residues.

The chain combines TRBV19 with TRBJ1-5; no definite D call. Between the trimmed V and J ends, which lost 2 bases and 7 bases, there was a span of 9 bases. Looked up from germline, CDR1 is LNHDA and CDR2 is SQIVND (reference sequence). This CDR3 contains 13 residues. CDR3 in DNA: TGTGCCAGTAGTATATCGCATACCCAGCCCCAGCATTTT. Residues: CASSISHTQPQHF.

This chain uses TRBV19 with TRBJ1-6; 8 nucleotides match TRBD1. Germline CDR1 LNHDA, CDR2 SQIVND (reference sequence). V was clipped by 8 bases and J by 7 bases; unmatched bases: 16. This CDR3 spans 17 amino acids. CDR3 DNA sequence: TGTGCCAGTGGACATAACAGGGGGAGTTCGGACAATTCACCCCTCCACTTT. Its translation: CASGHNRGSSDNSPLHF.